The 4 T cell receptor beta chains presented below share a single source sample, sequenced in a study of OX40 agonist ivuxolimab in advanced cancers. Here immunoSEQ multiplex PCR was the method, and the copy in TCRdb shows in-frame clones only, minus some. The table has 55,000 to 65,000 clones, less than 85% seen once. Sequencing was performed on CD4+ or CD8+ T cells sorted from blood, taken in a trial of the OX40 agonist ivuxolimab. Receptors were obtained from an adult with an advanced solid tumor such as melanoma, head and neck, liver or kidney cancer.

The V call is TRBV12-5, the J call TRBJ1-1, with 7 bases matching TRBD1. There are 15 residues in the CDR3. The junction had 6 bases not matched to a gene; V was cut back by 4 bases and J by 1 base. Per germline, CDR1 LGHNT and CDR2 FRNRAP. CDR3 residues: CASGWTGQENTEAFF. Written as DNA, the CDR3 is TGTGCTAGTGGTTGGACCGGACAGGAGAACACTGAAGCTTTCTTT.

The chain is built from TRBV19 and TRBJ1-1; maybe TRBD1 (6 bases). Looked up from germline, CDR1 is LNHDA and CDR2 is SQIVND (reference sequence). With 3 bases removed from V and 5 bases from J, the gap between germline ends came to 19 bases. The CDR3 has 16 amino acids. The CDR3 loop is CASSMDRQGLGTEAFF. CDR3 DNA sequence: TGTGCCAGTAGTATGGATCGGCAGGGGCTGGGGACTGAAGCTTTCTTT.

J is TRBJ2-1 and V is TRBV9; TRBD1 is a possible D gene (6 bases). The V gene lost 3 bases and the J gene lost 7 bases, with 14 bases spanning the gap. This CDR3 has 14 amino acids. Germline CDR1 reads SGDLS; CDR2 reads YYNGEE. This CDR3 reads CASSGLLQGNEQFF. CDR3 sequence (DNA): TGTGCCAGCAGCGGACTATTACAGGGAAATGAGCAGTTCTTC.

V and J are TRBV19 and TRBJ1-5; D possibly corresponds to TRBD1 (6 bases). Germline V lookup: CDR1 LNHDA, CDR2 SQIVND (reference sequence). Deletions cut 5 bases from V and 0 bases from J, with 17 bases between. The CDR3 has 17 amino acids. The chain's CDR3 is CASSSIPGQYSNQPQHF. CDR3 coding DNA: TGTGCCAGTAGTTCCATCCCTGGACAGTATAGCAATCAGCCCCAGCATTTT.